Listed below are T cell receptor beta chains from one sample, sequenced in a study of cytomegalovirus exposure and HLA in healthy donors. Using immunoSEQ multiplex PCR, the repertoire was profiled, and TCRdb retains in-frame clones only, with some absent. The sample lists about 130,000 clones; approximately 86% were seen once. The sequenced sample consisted of PBMCs. The receptors shown here come from a boy younger than 18 in good health and CMV-seronegative. Each CDR3 is given with its conserved first and last residue. Each record gives: D gene, clone size, J gene, V gene, CDR3 protein, CDR3 DNA. The D gene is left open where the match is weak. Rows may omit the clone size; those that give it use once, few, many or a size class.

D: TRBD1
size: -
J: TRBJ2-7
V: TRBV7-9
CDR3: CASSKITGQGRGEQYF
DNA: TGTGCCAGCAGCAAAATTACGGGACAGGGAAGAGGCGAGCAGTACTTC

D: TRBD1
size: -
J: TRBJ1-1
V: TRBV7-9
CDR3: CASSSDRETEAFF
DNA: TGTGCCAGCAGCTCGGACAGGGAAACTGAAGCTTTCTTT

D: TRBD1
size: -
J: TRBJ1-3
V: TRBV19
CDR3: CASSTRGLSGNTIYF
DNA: TGTGCCAGTAGTACCAGGGGGCTTTCTGGAAACACCATATATTTT

D: -
size: -
J: TRBJ1-2
V: TRBV10-3
CDR3: CAISDSYGYTF
DNA: TGTGCCATCAGCGACAGCTATGGCTACACCTTC

D: TRBD1
size: -
J: TRBJ2-2
V: TRBV7-9
CDR3: CASSLTRGHGELFF
DNA: TGTGCCAGCAGCTTAACCAGGGGGCACGGGGAGCTGTTTTTT

D: TRBD1
size: -
J: TRBJ1-1
V: TRBV6-5
CDR3: CASSQPGGSDEAFF
DNA: TGTGCCAGCAGTCAACCAGGGGGGTCCGATGAAGCTTTCTTT

D: TRBD1
size: -
J: TRBJ1-1
V: TRBV19
CDR3: CASTTTGGPNTEAFF
DNA: TGTGCCAGTACAACCACAGGGGGGCCGAACACTGAAGCTTTCTTT

D: -
size: -
J: TRBJ2-3
V: TRBV15
CDR3: CATSRDRGARDTQYF
DNA: TGTGCCACCAGCAGAGATCGGGGGGCCAGAGATACGCAGTATTTT

D: TRBD1
size: -
J: TRBJ2-2
V: TRBV7-9
CDR3: CASSVLQGAVTGELFF
DNA: TGTGCCAGCAGCGTGTTACAGGGGGCGGTCACCGGGGAGCTGTTTTTT

D: -
size: medium-sized
J: TRBJ1-5
V: TRBV4-1
CDR3: CASSQESQGNQPQHF
DNA: TGCGCCAGCAGCCAAGAGAGCCAGGGGAATCAGCCCCAGCATTTT

D: TRBD1
size: -
J: TRBJ1-5
V: TRBV27
CDR3: CASRPGTGGNQPQHF
DNA: TGTGCCAGCAGGCCCGGGACAGGGGGTAATCAGCCCCAGCATTTT

D: TRBD2
size: -
J: TRBJ2-7
V: TRBV2
CDR3: CASVIPAGPYEQYF
DNA: TGTGCCAGCGTTATTCCAGCGGGACCTTACGAGCAGTACTTC

D: -
size: -
J: TRBJ2-3
V: TRBV4-1
CDR3: CASRAIQGRGTDTQYF
DNA: TGCGCCAGCAGGGCAATACAGGGTCGGGGCACAGATACGCAGTATTTT

D: -
size: once
J: TRBJ2-5
V: TRBV12-5
CDR3: CASGRLDQETQYF
DNA: TGTGCTAGTGGCCGACTAGACCAAGAGACCCAGTACTTC

D: -
size: -
J: TRBJ2-7
V: TRBV7-9
CDR3: CASSFIQGEQYF
DNA: TGTGCCAGCAGCTTTATACAGGGCGAGCAGTACTTC

D: -
size: -
J: TRBJ1-1
V: TRBV2
CDR3: CASKTRVDMNTEAFF
DNA: TGTGCCAGCAAAACCAGGGTCGATATGAACACTGAAGCTTTCTTT

D: TRBD1
size: -
J: TRBJ1-1
V: TRBV6-1
CDR3: CANRQGTEGTEAFF
DNA: TGTGCCAACCGACAGGGTACTGAGGGCACTGAAGCTTTCTTT

D: TRBD2
size: -
J: TRBJ2-3
V: TRBV5-4
CDR3: CASSARLAGVTDTQYF
DNA: TGTGCCAGCAGCGCACGACTAGCGGGGGTCACAGATACGCAGTATTTT

D: -
size: once
J: TRBJ2-1
V: TRBV4-3
CDR3: CASSQDENRAQFF
DNA: TGCGCCAGCAGCCAAGATGAGAACCGAGCCCAGTTCTTC

D: -
size: -
J: TRBJ2-7
V: TRBV9
CDR3: CASSVGPGLPSEQYF
DNA: TGTGCCAGCAGCGTAGGGCCAGGGCTCCCGAGCGAGCAGTACTTC

D: -
size: -
J: TRBJ2-5
V: TRBV5-5
CDR3: CASGSAQYQETQYF
DNA: TGTGCCAGCGGCTCCGCACAATACCAAGAGACCCAGTACTTC

D: -
size: -
J: TRBJ1-5
V: TRBV7-8
CDR3: CASTLSGGGSSNQPQHF
DNA: TGTGCCAGCACCCTCTCAGGCGGAGGATCTAGCAATCAGCCCCAGCATTTT

D: -
size: -
J: TRBJ2-7
V: TRBV9
CDR3: CASSSGTSSYEQYF
DNA: TGTGCCAGCAGCTCCGGGACTTCCTCCTACGAGCAGTACTTC

D: TRBD1
size: -
J: TRBJ1-1
V: TRBV9
CDR3: CASSGGQGITEAFF
DNA: TGTGCCAGCAGCGGGGGACAGGGGATCACTGAAGCTTTCTTT

D: -
size: -
J: TRBJ1-1
V: TRBV11-3
CDR3: CASSLGGRTEAFF
DNA: TGTGCCAGCAGCTTAGGTGGGCGAACTGAAGCTTTCTTT

D: -
size: -
J: TRBJ1-1
V: TRBV7-9
CDR3: CASSLDWPGTEAFF
DNA: TGTGCCAGCAGCTTAGATTGGCCGGGCACTGAAGCTTTCTTT

D: -
size: -
J: TRBJ1-1
V: TRBV19
CDR3: CASSRMQGEAFF
DNA: TGTGCCAGTAGTAGAATGCAGGGGGAAGCTTTCTTT

D: -
size: -
J: TRBJ1-5
V: TRBV10-3
CDR3: CAISESSGAGPQHF
DNA: TGTGCCATCAGTGAGTCGAGTGGTGCGGGGCCCCAGCATTTT

D: -
size: -
J: TRBJ1-5
V: TRBV7-2
CDR3: CASGLMNRGPISNQPQHF
DNA: TGTGCCAGCGGCTTAATGAATAGGGGCCCTATTAGCAATCAGCCCCAGCATTTT

D: TRBD1
size: -
J: TRBJ2-5
V: TRBV6-1
CDR3: CASSGGQERETQYF
DNA: TGTGCCAGCAGTGGGGGACAGGAACGGGAGACCCAGTACTTC

D: -
size: -
J: TRBJ2-7
V: TRBV2
CDR3: CASRWTETYEQYF
DNA: TGTGCCAGCAGGTGGACAGAAACCTACGAGCAGTACTTC

D: TRBD1
size: -
J: TRBJ2-5
V: TRBV9
CDR3: CASTQGTGGIETQYF
DNA: TGTGCCAGCACCCAGGGGACAGGGGGTATAGAGACCCAGTACTTC

D: -
size: -
J: TRBJ2-1
V: TRBV5-1
CDR3: CASSLVPGNNEQFF
DNA: TGCGCCAGCAGCTTGGTCCCAGGGAACAATGAGCAGTTCTTC

D: -
size: once
J: TRBJ1-1
V: TRBV11-2
CDR3: CASSQWGGAEAFF
DNA: TGTGCCAGCAGCCAATGGGGGGGGGCTGAAGCTTTCTTT

D: TRBD1
size: few
J: TRBJ1-1
V: TRBV7-9
CDR3: CASTGQGHTEAFF
DNA: TGTGCCAGCACCGGACAGGGGCACACTGAAGCTTTCTTT

D: -
size: once
J: TRBJ2-1
V: TRBV6-1
CDR3: CASSEAGQGTEQFF
DNA: TGTGCCAGCAGTGAAGCAGGGCAGGGCACGGAGCAGTTCTTC

D: -
size: -
J: TRBJ2-1
V: TRBV10-3
CDR3: CAISESGGTGEQFF
DNA: TGTGCCATCAGTGAGTCGGGGGGGACAGGTGAGCAGTTCTTC

D: TRBD1
size: -
J: TRBJ2-3
V: TRBV4-1
CDR3: CASSSGTGGWNTQYF
DNA: TGCGCCAGCAGCTCCGGGACAGGGGGTTGGAATACGCAGTATTTT

D: -
size: -
J: TRBJ2-2
V: TRBV7-2
CDR3: CASSFQAANTGELFF
DNA: TGTGCCAGCAGCTTCCAAGCGGCAAACACCGGGGAGCTGTTTTTT

D: -
size: -
J: TRBJ2-5
V: TRBV30
CDR3: CAWRTTPLMDTQYF
DNA: TGTGCCTGGAGGACTACGCCCCTCATGGACACCCAGTACTTC

D: -
size: -
J: TRBJ1-5
V: TRBV7-8
CDR3: CASSPGTGESNQPQHF
DNA: TGTGCCAGCAGCCCTGGTACGGGGGAAAGTAATCAGCCCCAGCATTTT

D: -
size: -
J: TRBJ1-3
V: TRBV10-3
CDR3: CAISQGERNTIYF
DNA: TGTGCCATCAGCCAGGGCGAGAGAAACACCATATATTTT

D: -
size: -
J: TRBJ2-7
V: TRBV5-1
CDR3: CASSPEGAYEQYF
DNA: TGCGCCAGCAGCCCCGAGGGGGCCTACGAGCAGTACTTC

D: TRBD1
size: -
J: TRBJ1-1
V: TRBV14
CDR3: CASSQGQGNTEAFF
DNA: TGTGCCAGCAGCCAAGGACAGGGGAACACTGAAGCTTTCTTT

D: TRBD2
size: -
J: TRBJ2-7
V: TRBV10-1
CDR3: CASGRLSGGAHRNEQYF
DNA: TGCGCCAGTGGGCGTCTTAGCGGGGGGGCCCATCGCAACGAGCAGTACTTC

D: -
size: once
J: TRBJ1-1
V: TRBV6-6
CDR3: CASLKRGAENTEAFF
DNA: TGTGCCAGCCTAAAAAGGGGTGCCGAGAACACTGAAGCTTTCTTT

D: -
size: -
J: TRBJ1-2
V: TRBV25-1
CDR3: CASSVRGFLGYTF
DNA: TGTGCCAGCAGTGTAAGGGGTTTTCTTGGCTACACCTTC

D: TRBD1
size: -
J: TRBJ2-7
V: TRBV7-2
CDR3: CASSSTGTVVYEQYF
DNA: TGTGCCAGCAGCTCAACCGGGACAGTCGTATACGAGCAGTACTTC

D: TRBD1
size: -
J: TRBJ1-1
V: TRBV7-8
CDR3: CASSPDRDEAFF
DNA: TGTGCCAGCAGCCCAGACAGGGATGAAGCTTTCTTT

D: TRBD1
size: -
J: TRBJ1-2
V: TRBV5-8
CDR3: CASSLGSAQGEGGYTF
DNA: TGTGCCAGCAGCTTGGGTTCCGCACAGGGGGAAGGGGGCTACACCTTC

D: TRBD1
size: -
J: TRBJ2-2
V: TRBV13
CDR3: CASSPQRDRGIGELFF
DNA: TGTGCCAGCAGCCCCCAAAGGGACAGGGGGATCGGGGAGCTGTTTTTT

D: -
size: -
J: TRBJ2-2
V: TRBV5-1
CDR3: CASSLGLVGTGELFF
DNA: TGCGCCAGCAGCTTGGGGCTAGTTGGGACCGGGGAGCTGTTTTTT